This is a list of T cell receptor beta chains from one sample in a study of identical twins. TCRdb passed the 5' RACE reads through MiXCR, listing each CDR3 protein once. Here the sample spans 200,000 or so distinct CDR3 sequences, 15% to 20% being singletons. This sample was also put to use in a study of T cells expressing NK-cell markers.

The source material was CD8+ T cells sorted from blood. The source of these receptors is a woman under 30 in good health. Both conserved end residues are trimmed from each CDR3.

V gene	J gene	CDR3 length	CDR3 protein
TRBV10-3	TRBJ1-2	10	AIKLDSGGYT
TRBV6-2/TRBV6-3	TRBJ2-5	12	ASSSQASRETQY
TRBV20-1	TRBJ2-7	9	SARRRWEQY
TRBV12-3/TRBV12-4	TRBJ1-6	13	ASSPTGTANSPLH
TRBV7-8	TRBJ1-1	14	ASSGSWGTGNTEAF
TRBV3-1	TRBJ2-3	10	ASSQGGDTQY
TRBV7-8	TRBJ1-1	15	ASSLEFGGSFSGEAF
TRBV4-3	TRBJ2-1	15	ASSRRLAGLEENEQF
TRBV7-8	TRBJ2-7	12	ASSPLTVAYEQY
TRBV28	TRBJ2-2	14	ASSLEGRANTGELF
TRBV2	TRBJ2-3	13	ASSITGVATDTQY
TRBV20-1	TRBJ2-1	14	SARSLAGGGTLKQF
TRBV30	TRBJ2-3	9	AWNPGDTQY
TRBV4-3	TRBJ2-3	16	ASSQDPRRGGNGDTQY
TRBV7-9	TRBJ2-5	15	ASSPHRGRGYQETQY
TRBV4-3	TRBJ2-3	14	ASRTREGPRTDTQY
TRBV3-1	TRBJ2-5	14	ASSQVQRQGVETQY
TRBV29-1	TRBJ2-5	12	SVEALRNQETQY
TRBV27	TRBJ2-5	12	ASSSGVEQETQY
TRBV5-1	TRBJ2-1	11	ASLGTDYNEQF
TRBV5-1	TRBJ2-2	13	ASTLMGQAGGELF
TRBV12-3/TRBV12-4	TRBJ2-1	11	ASSLQGGDEQF
TRBV7-9	TRBJ1-1	8	ASGGAEAF
TRBV7-7	TRBJ2-5	10	ASSPGPEAQY
TRBV7-8	TRBJ2-7	13	ASSWGGLVLSEQY
TRBV5-6	TRBJ1-3	12	ASTLGRFSNTIY
TRBV20-1	TRBJ2-7	10	SAPGLAGEQY
TRBV3-1	TRBJ2-7	14	ASSQDSGSPYYEQY
TRBV7-9	TRBJ1-2	15	ASSSGISGQGGKGYT
TRBV5-1	TRBJ2-1	17	ASSVMGLAGGSSYNEQF
TRBV28	TRBJ2-7	9	ASRSYYEQY
TRBV2	TRBJ1-1	8	ASEIREAF
TRBV7-9	TRBJ1-2	13	ASSYAGHRSYGYT
TRBV27	TRBJ2-1	13	ASSSGADSYNEQF
TRBV6-5	TRBJ2-1	14	ASSYLAGGSYNEQF
TRBV29-1	TRBJ2-1	6	SVGIQF
TRBV7-9	TRBJ2-1	10	ASSPSGERQF
TRBV20-1	TRBJ1-2	8	SALAYGYT
TRBV12-3/TRBV12-4	TRBJ2-5	14	ASSHQWFPDQETQY
TRBV2	TRBJ2-7	13	ASSELTGASYEQY
TRBV2	TRBJ2-3	11	ASSEVASDTQY
TRBV7-9	TRBJ1-3	12	ASSFPNSGNTIY
TRBV13	TRBJ2-2	14	ASSLGTEILAGELF
TRBV12-3/TRBV12-4	TRBJ2-1	14	ASSPKRGEMIDEQF
TRBV27	TRBJ2-1	16	ASSYPPGFGQGIYEQF
TRBV6-2/TRBV6-3	TRBJ2-7	13	ASSYPRGRGYEQY
TRBV7-9	TRBJ2-7	13	ASSSLGSDSYEQY
TRBV12-3/TRBV12-4	TRBJ2-1	13	ASSHTGTSGLEQF
TRBV7-9	TRBJ2-2	13	ASRPPWFSTGELF